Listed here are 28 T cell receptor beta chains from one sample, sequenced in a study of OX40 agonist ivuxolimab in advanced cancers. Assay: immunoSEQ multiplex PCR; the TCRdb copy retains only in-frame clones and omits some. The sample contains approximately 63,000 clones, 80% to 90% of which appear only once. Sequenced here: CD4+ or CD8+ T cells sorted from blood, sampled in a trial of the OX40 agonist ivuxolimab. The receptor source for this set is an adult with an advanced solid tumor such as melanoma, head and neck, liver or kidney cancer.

The chain's CDR3 is CASSPRAPPLAEAFF. CDR3 in DNA: TGTGCCAGCTCACCACGGGCCCCCCCGCTCGCTGAAGCTTTCTTT. The chain carries TRBV18 and TRBJ1-1; D is unclear. Per the germline V gene, CDR1 is KGHSH and CDR2 is LQKENI. Trimming removed 1 base from V and 6 bases from J, with 15 bases in between. There are 15 residues in the CDR3.

This chain's CDR3 is CASSPDTGGAGDIQYF. The CDR3 DNA sequence: TGTGCCAGCAGCCCGGATACAGGGGGCGCGGGAGACATTCAGTACTTC. The chain is built from TRBV7-2 and TRBJ2-4; 9 bases match TRBD1. CDR1 is SGHTA, CDR2 FQGNSA, per germline. The CDR3 sequence is 16 residues long. With V trimmed by 5 bases and J by 8 bases, 13 bases remained unmatched.

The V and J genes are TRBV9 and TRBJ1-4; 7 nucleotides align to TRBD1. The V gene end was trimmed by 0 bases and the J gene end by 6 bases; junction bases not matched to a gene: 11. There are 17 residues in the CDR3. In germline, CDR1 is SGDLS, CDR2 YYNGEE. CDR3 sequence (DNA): TGTGCCAGCAGCGTAGCGGCGGGGGCAGGGGGGGATGAAAAACTGTTTTTT. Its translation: CASSVAAGAGGDEKLFF.

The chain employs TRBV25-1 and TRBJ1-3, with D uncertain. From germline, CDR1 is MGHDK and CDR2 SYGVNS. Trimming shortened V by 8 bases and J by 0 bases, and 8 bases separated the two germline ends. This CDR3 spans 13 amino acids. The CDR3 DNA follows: TGTGCCAGCGGTTGGAGCTCTGGAAACACCATATATTTT. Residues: CASGWSSGNTIYF.

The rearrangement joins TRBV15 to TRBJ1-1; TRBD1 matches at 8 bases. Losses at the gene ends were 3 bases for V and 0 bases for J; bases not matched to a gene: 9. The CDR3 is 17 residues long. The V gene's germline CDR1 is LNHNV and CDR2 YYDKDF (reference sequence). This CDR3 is CATSSIRTGWLNTEAFF. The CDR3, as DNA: TGTGCCACCAGCAGCATAAGGACAGGGTGGTTGAACACTGAAGCTTTCTTT.

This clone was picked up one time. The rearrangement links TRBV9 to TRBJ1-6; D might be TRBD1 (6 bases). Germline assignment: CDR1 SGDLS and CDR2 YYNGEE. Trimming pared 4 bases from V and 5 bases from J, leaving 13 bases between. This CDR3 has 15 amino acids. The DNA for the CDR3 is TGTGCCAGCAGCCCCGAGGGGGGGGATAATTCACCCCTCCACTTT. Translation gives CASSPEGGDNSPLHF.

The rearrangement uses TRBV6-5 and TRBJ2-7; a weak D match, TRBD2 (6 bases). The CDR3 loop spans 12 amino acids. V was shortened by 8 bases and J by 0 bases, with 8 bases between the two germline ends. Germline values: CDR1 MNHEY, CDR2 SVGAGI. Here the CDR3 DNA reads TGTGCCAGCGGAGGGATCTCCTACGAGCAGTACTTC. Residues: CASGGISYEQYF.

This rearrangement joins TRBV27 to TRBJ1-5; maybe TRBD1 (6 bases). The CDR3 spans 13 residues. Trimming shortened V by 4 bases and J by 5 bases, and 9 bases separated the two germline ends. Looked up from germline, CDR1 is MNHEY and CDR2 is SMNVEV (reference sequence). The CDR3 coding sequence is TGTGCCAGCAGTTGGGGGGGCTATCAGCCCCAGCATTTT. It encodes CASSWGGYQPQHF.

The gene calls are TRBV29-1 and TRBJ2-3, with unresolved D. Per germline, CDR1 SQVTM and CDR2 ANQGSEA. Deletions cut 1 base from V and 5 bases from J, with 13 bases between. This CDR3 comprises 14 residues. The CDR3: CSVEVFSTGDTQYF. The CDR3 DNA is TGCAGCGTTGAAGTCTTTTCGACGGGAGATACGCAGTATTTT.

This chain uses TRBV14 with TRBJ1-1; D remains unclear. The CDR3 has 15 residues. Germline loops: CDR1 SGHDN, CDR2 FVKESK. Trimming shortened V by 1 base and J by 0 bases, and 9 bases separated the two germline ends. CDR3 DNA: TGTGCCAGCAGCCAAGTAGGGCGGATGAACACTGAAGCTTTCTTT. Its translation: CASSQVGRMNTEAFF.

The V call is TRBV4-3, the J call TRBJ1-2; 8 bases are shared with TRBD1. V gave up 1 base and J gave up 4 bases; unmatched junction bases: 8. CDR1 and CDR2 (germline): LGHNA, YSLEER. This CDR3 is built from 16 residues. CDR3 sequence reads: CASSQATRDRGYGYTF. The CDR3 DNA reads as TGCGCCAGCAGCCAAGCTACCCGCGACAGGGGCTATGGCTACACCTTC.

CDR3 sequence (DNA): TGTGCCAGTAGTACCCTAGAGGGTAACTATGGCTACACCTTC. This encodes CASSTLEGNYGYTF. This chain links TRBV19 with TRBJ1-2; D gene unclear. Germline V CDR1 and CDR2: LNHDA, SQIVND (reference sequence). Trimming took 4 bases from V and 1 from J, leaving 10 bases between them. This CDR3 region has 14 residues.

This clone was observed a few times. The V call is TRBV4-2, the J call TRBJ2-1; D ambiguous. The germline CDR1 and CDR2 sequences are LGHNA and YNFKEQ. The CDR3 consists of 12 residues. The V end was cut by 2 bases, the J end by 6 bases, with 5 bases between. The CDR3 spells CASSQLANEQFF. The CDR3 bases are TGTGCCAGCAGCCAACTTGCCAATGAGCAGTTCTTC.

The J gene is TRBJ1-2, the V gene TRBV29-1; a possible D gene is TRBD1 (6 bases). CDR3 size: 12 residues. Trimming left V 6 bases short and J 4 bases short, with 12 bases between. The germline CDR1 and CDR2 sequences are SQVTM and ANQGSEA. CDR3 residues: CSVEGGIYGYTF. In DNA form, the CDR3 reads TGCAGCGTCGAGGGGGGGATCTATGGCTACACCTTC.

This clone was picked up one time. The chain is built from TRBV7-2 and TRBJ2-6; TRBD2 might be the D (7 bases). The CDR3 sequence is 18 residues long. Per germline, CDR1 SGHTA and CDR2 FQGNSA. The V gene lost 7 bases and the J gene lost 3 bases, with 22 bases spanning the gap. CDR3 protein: CASNPPPGGDGGANVLTF. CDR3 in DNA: TGTGCCAGCAACCCCCCCCCGGGGGGCGATGGTGGGGCCAACGTCCTGACTTTC.

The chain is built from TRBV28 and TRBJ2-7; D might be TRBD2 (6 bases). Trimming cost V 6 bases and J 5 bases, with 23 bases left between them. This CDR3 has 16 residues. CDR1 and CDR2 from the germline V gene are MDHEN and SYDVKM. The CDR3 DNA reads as TGTGCCAGCAGAACACTGCCGGGCAGGGACTGGAACGAGCAGTACTTC. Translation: CASRTLPGRDWNEQYF.

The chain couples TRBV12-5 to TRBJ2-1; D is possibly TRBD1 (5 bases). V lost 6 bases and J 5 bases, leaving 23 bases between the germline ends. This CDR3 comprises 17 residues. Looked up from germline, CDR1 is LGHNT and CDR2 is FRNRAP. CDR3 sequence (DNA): TGTGCTAGTGGCGCGCCAAAGGGGCGCGCTGTAAACAATGAGCAGTTCTTC. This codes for CASGAPKGRAVNNEQFF.

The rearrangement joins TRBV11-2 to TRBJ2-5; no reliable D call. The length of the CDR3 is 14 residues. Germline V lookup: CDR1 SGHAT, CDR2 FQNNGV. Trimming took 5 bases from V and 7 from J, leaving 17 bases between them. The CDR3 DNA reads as TGTGCCAGCAGCGCCGCGACTTCTCCGGGGACCCAGTACTTC. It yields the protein CASSAATSPGTQYF.

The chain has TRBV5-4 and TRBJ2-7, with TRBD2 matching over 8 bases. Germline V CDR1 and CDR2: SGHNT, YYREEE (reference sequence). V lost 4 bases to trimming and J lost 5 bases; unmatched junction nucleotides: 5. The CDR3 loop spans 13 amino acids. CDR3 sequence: CASSPGLADEQYF. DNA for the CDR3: TGTGCCAGCAGCCCCGGACTAGCAGACGAGCAGTACTTC.

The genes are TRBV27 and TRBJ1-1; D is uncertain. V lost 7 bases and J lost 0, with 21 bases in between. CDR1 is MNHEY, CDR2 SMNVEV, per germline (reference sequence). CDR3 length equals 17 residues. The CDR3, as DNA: TGTGCCAGCACCCTTCATGGCCCGGCGCGTATGAACACTGAAGCTTTCTTT. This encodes CASTLHGPARMNTEAFF.

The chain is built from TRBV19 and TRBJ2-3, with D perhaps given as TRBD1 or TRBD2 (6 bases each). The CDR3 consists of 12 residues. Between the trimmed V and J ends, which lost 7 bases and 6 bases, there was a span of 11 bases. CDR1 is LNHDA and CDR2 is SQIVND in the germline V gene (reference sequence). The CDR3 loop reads CASKGGFDTQYF. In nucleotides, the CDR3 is TGTGCCAGTAAAGGGGGGTTCGATACGCAGTATTTT.

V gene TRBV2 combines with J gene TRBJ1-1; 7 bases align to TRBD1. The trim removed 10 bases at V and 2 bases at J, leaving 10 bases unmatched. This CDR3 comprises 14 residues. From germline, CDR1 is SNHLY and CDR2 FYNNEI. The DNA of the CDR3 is TGTGCCATTGTTAGGGGGCGCATTAACACTGAAGCTTTCTTT. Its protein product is CAIVRGRINTEAFF.

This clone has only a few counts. The chain's CDR3 is CASSAYEYNEQFF. The CDR3 DNA sequence: TGTGCCAGCAGCGCCTATGAGTACAATGAGCAGTTCTTC. This chain joins TRBV9 and TRBJ2-1, with D unresolved. Trimming left V 3 bases short and J 4 bases short, with 8 bases between. Germline lookup yields CDR1 SGDLS and CDR2 YYNGEE. This CDR3 comprises 13 residues.

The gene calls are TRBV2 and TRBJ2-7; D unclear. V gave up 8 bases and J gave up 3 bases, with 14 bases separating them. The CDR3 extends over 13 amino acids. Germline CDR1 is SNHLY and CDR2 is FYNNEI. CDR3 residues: CASLYDRYYEQYF. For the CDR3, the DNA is TGTGCCAGCCTCTACGACCGGTACTACGAGCAGTACTTC. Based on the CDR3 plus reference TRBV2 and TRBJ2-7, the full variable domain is EPEVTQTPSHQVTQMGQEVILRCVPISNHLYFYWYRQILGQKVEFLVSFYNNEISEKSEIFDDQFSVERPDGSNFTLKIRSTKLEDSAMYFCASLYDRYYEQYFGPGTRLTVT.

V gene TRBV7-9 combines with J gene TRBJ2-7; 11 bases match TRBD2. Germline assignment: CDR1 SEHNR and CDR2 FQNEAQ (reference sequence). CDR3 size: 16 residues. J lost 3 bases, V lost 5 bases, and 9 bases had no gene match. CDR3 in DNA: TGTGCCAGCAGCATGGTTCTAGCGGGGGGCGGCTACGAGCAGTACTTC. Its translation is CASSMVLAGGGYEQYF.

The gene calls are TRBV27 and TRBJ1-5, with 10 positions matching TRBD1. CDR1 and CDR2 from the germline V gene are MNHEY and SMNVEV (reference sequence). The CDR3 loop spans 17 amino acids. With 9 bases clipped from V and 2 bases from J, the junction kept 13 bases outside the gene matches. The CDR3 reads CARPERQGAEGNQPQHF. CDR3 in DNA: TGTGCCAGGCCGGAAAGACAGGGGGCCGAAGGCAATCAGCCCCAGCATTTT.

The CDR3 reads CASSPLAVGTEAFF. The CDR3 DNA reads TGTGCCAGCAGCCCATTAGCTGTCGGCACTGAAGCTTTCTTT. V and J are TRBV11-2 and TRBJ1-1; D is unresolved. Germline assignment: CDR1 SGHAT and CDR2 FQNNGV. The CDR3 runs to 14 residues. The germline V and J ends were trimmed by 5 bases and 4 bases, with 14 bases remaining between them.

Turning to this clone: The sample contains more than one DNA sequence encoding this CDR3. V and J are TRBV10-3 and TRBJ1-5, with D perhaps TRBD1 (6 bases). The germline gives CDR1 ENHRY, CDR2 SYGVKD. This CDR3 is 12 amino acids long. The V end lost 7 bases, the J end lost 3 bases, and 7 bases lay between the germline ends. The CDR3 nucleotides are TGTGCCATCAAGGGGGTCAATCAGCCCCAGCATTTT. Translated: CAIKGVNQPQHF.